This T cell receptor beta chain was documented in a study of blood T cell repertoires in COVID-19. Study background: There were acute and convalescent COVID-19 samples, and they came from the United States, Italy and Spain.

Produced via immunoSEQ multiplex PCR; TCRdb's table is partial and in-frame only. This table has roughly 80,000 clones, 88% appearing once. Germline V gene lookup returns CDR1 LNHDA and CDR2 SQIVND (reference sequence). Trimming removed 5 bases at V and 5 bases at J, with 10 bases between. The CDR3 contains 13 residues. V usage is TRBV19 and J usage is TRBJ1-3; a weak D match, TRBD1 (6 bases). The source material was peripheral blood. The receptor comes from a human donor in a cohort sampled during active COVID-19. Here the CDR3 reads CASSPGVRNTIYF. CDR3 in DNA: TGTGCCAGTAGTCCAGGGGTTAGAAACACCATATATTTT.